These 9 T cell receptor beta chains share one sample of origin, sequenced in a study of cytomegalovirus exposure and HLA in healthy donors. Researchers ran the PCR with 60 Vbeta and 13 Jbeta primers. TCRdb's table, derived via immunoSEQ multiplex PCR, lists solely in-frame clones and lacks some. The sample holds about 210,000 clones, about three quarters seen once. What was sequenced was PBMCs. These receptors came from a male donor in good health and CMV-seronegative.

This sequence joins TRBV30 and TRBJ2-1; 8 bases align to TRBD2. V lost 4 bases to trimming and J lost 1 base; unmatched junction nucleotides: 12. Per germline, CDR1 GTSNPN and CDR2 SVGIG (reference sequence). CDR3 length: 17 residues. This CDR3 is CAWKSSGCGGSYNEQFF. The CDR3 DNA reads TGTGCCTGGAAGTCTAGCGGTTGCGGGGGGTCCTACAATGAGCAGTTCTTC.

The chain carries TRBV28 and TRBJ1-1; perhaps TRBD1 as D (5 bases). In germline, CDR1 is MDHEN, CDR2 SYDVKM. V lost 6 bases, J lost 10 bases, and 15 bases lay in between. The CDR3 extends over 12 amino acids. CDR3 bases: TGTGCCAGCAGCATTACAGGATTAGGAGCTTTCTTT. Translation gives CASSITGLGAFF.

This clone is a singleton in its sample. The chain employs TRBV27 and TRBJ2-3; 8 positions match TRBD2. CDR3 size: 16 residues. The V and J ends lost 5 bases and 2 bases, in that order; junction bases with no gene match: 9. The V gene's germline CDR1 is MNHEY and CDR2 SMNVEV (reference sequence). The CDR3 sequence: CASSGLGGGSTDTQYF. CDR3 DNA sequence: TGTGCCAGCAGTGGGTTAGGCGGGGGGTCCACAGATACGCAGTATTTT.

The chain has TRBV29-1 and TRBJ2-2, with D possibly matching TRBD2 (6 bases). The length of the CDR3 is 14 residues. Looked up from germline, CDR1 is SQVTM and CDR2 is ANQGSEA. V dropped 4 bases and J dropped 1 base, with 10 bases sitting between them. Here the CDR3 DNA reads TGCAGCGTTGGGGCGCGGGGGAACACCGGGGAGCTGTTTTTT. It specifies CSVGARGNTGELFF.

Here the CDR3 reads CASWGDRDYGYTF. As DNA, the CDR3 is TGTGCCAGCTGGGGAGACAGGGACTATGGCTACACCTTC. The chain recombines TRBV6-1 with TRBJ1-2; 7 bases map to TRBD1. The trim removed 8 bases at V and 3 bases at J, leaving 6 bases unmatched. Germline loops: CDR1 MNHNS, CDR2 SASEGT. The CDR3 has 13 amino acids.

The chain is built from TRBV9 and TRBJ1-4, with 10 bases fitting TRBD1. The CDR3 has 18 amino acids. Losses at the gene ends were 0 bases for V and 6 bases for J; bases not matched to a gene: 11. Germline CDR1 reads SGDLS; CDR2 reads YYNGEE. CDR3 sequence reads: CASSVGIGQGVEDEKLFF. The DNA for the CDR3 is TGTGCCAGCAGCGTAGGAATCGGACAGGGGGTCGAAGATGAAAAACTGTTTTTT.

V and J are TRBV6-4 and TRBJ2-7; TRBD1 matches at 8 bases. The CDR3 contains 16 residues. Per the germline V gene, CDR1 is MRHNA and CDR2 is SNTAGT. V gave up 5 bases and J gave up 1 base; unmatched junction bases: 10. The CDR3 sequence is CASSPETGVGSYEQYF. DNA for the CDR3: TGTGCCAGCAGTCCTGAGACAGGGGTCGGTTCCTACGAGCAGTACTTC.

The chain couples TRBV11-3 to TRBJ2-2; D not resolved. The germline CDR1 and CDR2 sequences are SGHNT and YENEEA. The CDR3 has 13 residues. V lost 0 bases and J lost 6, with 5 bases in between. The CDR3 region is CASSLEGPGELFF. The CDR3 nucleotides are TGTGCCAGCAGCTTAGAGGGCCCCGGGGAGCTGTTTTTT.

This clone was observed a few times. The V call is TRBV5-1, the J call TRBJ2-1; 8 positions agree with TRBD1. The CDR3 length is 15 residues. Germline values: CDR1 SGHRS, CDR2 YFSETQ. The CDR3 DNA reads TGCGCGAGCGCGACAGGGGCGGGGTCGAACAATGAGCAGTTCTTC. Residues: CASATGAGSNNEQFF. Supplemented by reference TRBV5-1 and TRBJ2-1, the full variable domain reads KAGVTQTPRYLIKTRGQQVTLSCSPISGHRSVSWYQQTPGQGLQFLFEYFSETQRNKGNFPGRFSGRQFSNSRSEMNVSTLELGDSALYLCASATGAGSNNEQFFGPGTRLTVL.